The 13 T cell receptor beta chains below come from one sample, sequenced in a study of cytomegalovirus exposure and HLA in healthy donors. PCR employed 60 Vbeta and 13 Jbeta primers. Repertoires were generated with immunoSEQ multiplex PCR, while TCRdb's copy carries only in-frame clones and drops some. The sample gives 150,000 to 200,000 clones, 81% of which show up once; roughly 3.2% is in the top ten. The sample comprised PBMCs. The source is a man between 35 and 55 years old in good health and CMV-seropositive.

The rearrangement links TRBV30 to TRBJ1-2, with a possible D match to TRBD1 (5 bases). This CDR3 comprises 15 residues. V was clipped by 3 bases and J by 4 bases, with 18 bases between them. Germline V CDR1 and CDR2: GTSNPN, SVGIG (reference sequence). This CDR3 is CAWSRIHGGTYGYTF. Written as DNA, the CDR3 is TGTGCCTGGAGCCGAATCCACGGAGGGACCTATGGCTACACCTTC.

The chain links TRBV28 to TRBJ1-2; D is possibly TRBD1 (6 bases). The CDR3 covers 13 residues. V dropped 2 bases and J dropped 3 bases, with 7 bases sitting between them. Germline V gene lookup returns CDR1 MDHEN and CDR2 SYDVKM. CDR3 DNA sequence: TGTGCCAGCAGTTTAGGGGGCCACTATGGCTACACCTTC. This translates into CASSLGGHYGYTF.

V usage is TRBV19 and J usage is TRBJ1-2; D is possibly TRBD1 (5 bases). The germline V and J ends were trimmed by 4 bases and 4 bases, with 13 bases remaining between them. The germline V gene encodes CDR1 LNHDA and CDR2 SQIVND (reference sequence). This CDR3 spans 14 amino acids. The CDR3 reads CASSTRQLLYGYTF. CDR3 sequence (DNA): TGTGCCAGTAGTACCCGACAGCTCCTCTATGGCTACACCTTC. Full variable domain (rest looked up from reference TRBV19 and TRBJ1-2): DGGITQSPKYLFRKEGQNVTLSCEQNLNHDAMYWYRQDPGQGLRLIYYSQIVNDFQKGDIAEGYSVSREKKESFPLTVTSAQKNPTAFYLCASSTRQLLYGYTFGSGTRLTVV.

The chain has TRBV6-1 and TRBJ2-7; possible D gene TRBD1, 6 bases. This CDR3 has 15 residues. V was cut by 6 bases and J by 0 bases, with 15 bases left in between. CDR1 is MNHNS, CDR2 SASEGT, per germline. DNA for the CDR3: TGTGCCAGCAGGGGAACCGGGACAATCTCCTACGAGCAGTACTTC. Amino acid sequence: CASRGTGTISYEQYF.

The rearrangement uses TRBV9 and TRBJ2-1; 8 bases map to TRBD1. The trim removed 3 bases at V and 10 bases at J, leaving 9 bases unmatched. Germline V lookup: CDR1 SGDLS, CDR2 YYNGEE. This CDR3 spans 14 amino acids. The CDR3 sequence is CASSGRQGTNEQFF. CDR3 DNA: TGTGCCAGCAGCGGCAGACAGGGGACGAACGAGCAGTTCTTC. Together with reference TRBV9 and TRBJ2-1, the CDR3 gives the full variable domain: DSGVTQTPKHLITATGQRVTLRCSPRSGDLSVYWYQQSLDQGLQFLIQYYNGEERAKGNILERFSAQQFPDLHSELNLSSLELGDSALYFCASSGRQGTNEQFFGPGTRLTVL.

This chain joins TRBV28 and TRBJ2-4; TRBD1 is a possible D gene (6 bases). Germline V gene lookup returns CDR1 MDHEN and CDR2 SYDVKM. The V end was cut by 2 bases, the J end by 2 bases, with 16 bases between. The CDR3 has 17 amino acids. CDR3 residues: CASSLTRTGSSKNIQYF. CDR3 nucleotides: TGTGCCAGCAGTTTAACCCGTACAGGGTCATCCAAAAACATTCAGTACTTC. The variable domain in full, with the rest retrieved from reference TRBV28 and TRBJ2-4, is DVKVTQSSRYLVKRTGEKVFLECVQDMDHENMFWYRQDPGLGLRLIYFSYDVKMKEKGDIPEGYSVSREKKERFSLILESASTNQTSMYLCASSLTRTGSSKNIQYFGAGTRLSVL.

The V gene is TRBV5-1, the J gene TRBJ1-1; 9 bases match TRBD1. Germline V gene lookup returns CDR1 SGHRS and CDR2 YFSETQ. The CDR3 contains 16 residues. V gave up 0 bases and J gave up 1 base; unmatched junction bases: 4. Written as DNA, the CDR3 is TGCGCCAGCAGCTTGGGGCGGGACAGGGCGAACACTGAAGCTTTCTTT. Amino acids: CASSLGRDRANTEAFF.

This clone was observed a handful of times. The rearrangement uses TRBV29-1 and TRBJ2-1, with a weak D call TRBD2 (5 bases). Trimming removed 8 bases from V and 7 bases from J, with 24 bases in between. Germline V lookup: CDR1 SQVTM, CDR2 ANQGSEA. This CDR3 spans 15 amino acids. CDR3 in DNA: TGCAGCTCAACCCCCAAGGACTCTATACGTAATGAGCAGTTCTTC. Its protein product is CSSTPKDSIRNEQFF.

The chain has TRBV28 and TRBJ2-7; 8 bases are shared with TRBD1. This CDR3 comprises 13 residues. The V segment lost 5 bases and the J segment 4 bases; nucleotides outside the gene matches: 4. The germline CDR1 and CDR2 sequences are MDHEN and SYDVKM. The CDR3 spells CASSKDRVYEQYF. The DNA of the CDR3 is TGTGCCAGCAGTAAGGACAGGGTTTACGAGCAGTACTTC. Variable domain in full (rest from reference TRBV28 and TRBJ2-7): DVKVTQSSRYLVKRTGEKVFLECVQDMDHENMFWYRQDPGLGLRLIYFSYDVKMKEKGDIPEGYSVSREKKERFSLILESASTNQTSMYLCASSKDRVYEQYFGPGTRLTVT.

This sequence joins TRBV9 and TRBJ2-5, with 7 nucleotides matching TRBD1. Germline CDR1 reads SGDLS; CDR2 reads YYNGEE. V lost 6 bases, J lost 0 bases, and 5 bases stayed unmatched. The CDR3 has 14 amino acids. This CDR3 reads CASKRGLYQETQYF. The CDR3 coding sequence is TGTGCCAGCAAGAGGGGGCTCTACCAAGAGACCCAGTACTTC.

The chain has TRBV9 and TRBJ2-3; D is perhaps TRBD1 (6 bases). The CDR3 loop spans 16 amino acids. CDR1 and CDR2 from the germline V gene are SGDLS and YYNGEE. The V end lost 0 bases, the J end lost 1 base, and 12 bases lay between the germline ends. This CDR3 is CASSVAAGDGTDTQYF. The DNA for the CDR3 is TGTGCCAGCAGCGTAGCTGCAGGGGATGGCACAGATACGCAGTATTTT.

The chain is built from TRBV5-1 and TRBJ2-2, with 11 bases identical to TRBD2. The CDR3 extends over 14 amino acids. J was trimmed by 1 base and V by 7 bases; bases with no gene match: 0. Germline CDR1 reads SGHRS; CDR2 reads YFSETQ. CDR3 protein: CASGTSGNTGELFF. Here the CDR3 DNA reads TGCGCCAGCGGGACTAGCGGGAACACCGGGGAGCTGTTTTTT.

CDR3 nucleotides: TGTGCCAGCAGCTTAGTTGGGGCGGCCCAAGAGACCCAGTACTTC. Encoded protein: CASSLVGAAQETQYF. The V call is TRBV7-2, the J call TRBJ2-5, with D perhaps TRBD1 (5 bases). V was clipped by 1 base and J by 1 base, with 10 bases between them. The length of the CDR3 is 15 residues. The germline gives CDR1 SGHTA, CDR2 FQGNSA.